The 6 T cell receptor beta chains below all came from one sample that was sequenced in a study of blood T cell repertoires in COVID-19. The data were produced by immunoSEQ multiplex PCR, yet TCRdb's version contains in-frame clones alone and is incomplete. The data hold around 290,000 clones, with 86% observed a single time. Sample: PBMCs or T cells enriched from blood (not recorded which). All receptors derive from a young woman who had recovered from COVID-19.

This chain links TRBV9 with TRBJ2-2; 9 bases are a match to TRBD1. CDR3 length equals 16 residues. V lost 4 bases and J lost 6; bases outside the gene matches: 10. Germline lookup yields CDR1 SGDLS and CDR2 YYNGEE. DNA of the CDR3: TGTGCCAGCAGCCCCTCCGGGACAGGGTTGGCCGGGGAGCTGTTTTTT. Translated, it gives CASSPSGTGLAGELFF.

The chain couples TRBV2 to TRBJ2-7, with D tentatively TRBD2 (6 bases). CDR1 is SNHLY and CDR2 is FYNNEI in the germline V gene. The CDR3 is 14 residues long. The germline V and J ends were trimmed by 4 bases and 4 bases, with 14 bases remaining between them. The CDR3, as DNA: TGTGCCAGCAGTGTCACCGGGACTTTGTACGAGCAGTACTTC. Translating it yields CASSVTGTLYEQYF. Supplemented by reference TRBV2 and TRBJ2-7, the full variable domain reads EPEVTQTPSHQVTQMGQEVILRCVPISNHLYFYWYRQILGQKVEFLVSFYNNEISEKSEIFDDQFSVERPDGSNFTLKIRSTKLEDSAMYFCASSVTGTLYEQYFGPGTRLTVT.

The rearrangement links TRBV20-1 to TRBJ2-7, with D tentatively TRBD2 (5 bases). This CDR3 has 11 residues. Germline V gene sequence: CDR1 DFQATT, CDR2 SNEGSKA (reference sequence). V gave up 5 bases and J gave up 4 bases, with 9 bases separating them. CDR3 DNA: TGCAGTGCTTTACTAGTATACGAGCAGTACTTC. It specifies CSALLVYEQYF.

The chain couples TRBV28 to TRBJ1-5; D might be TRBD1 (6 bases). The V end lost 6 bases, the J end lost 4 bases, and 10 bases lay between the germline ends. In germline, CDR1 is MDHEN, CDR2 SYDVKM. The CDR3 extends over 13 amino acids. Here the CDR3 DNA reads TGTGCCAGCAGAACGGACAGAAATCAGCCCCAGCATTTT. Translation gives CASRTDRNQPQHF.

J is TRBJ2-1 and V is TRBV6-5; D is unclear. There are 16 residues in the CDR3. V lost 2 bases and J lost 0, with 11 bases in between. Germline CDR1 is MNHEY and CDR2 is SVGAGI. CDR3 DNA: TGTGCCAGCAGTTACCTTCTTCACAGCTCCTACAATGAGCAGTTCTTC. Its protein is CASSYLLHSSYNEQFF.

This clone was counted once. The chain is built from TRBV30 and TRBJ1-6; D remains unclear. CDR3 length equals 14 residues. The V and J ends lost 1 base and 5 bases respectively, with 9 bases between them. CDR1 and CDR2 (germline): GTSNPN, SVGIG (reference sequence). CDR3 bases: TGTGCCTGGAGTGACGGGTGGGATAATTCACCCCTCCACTTT. The encoded protein is CAWSDGWDNSPLHF.